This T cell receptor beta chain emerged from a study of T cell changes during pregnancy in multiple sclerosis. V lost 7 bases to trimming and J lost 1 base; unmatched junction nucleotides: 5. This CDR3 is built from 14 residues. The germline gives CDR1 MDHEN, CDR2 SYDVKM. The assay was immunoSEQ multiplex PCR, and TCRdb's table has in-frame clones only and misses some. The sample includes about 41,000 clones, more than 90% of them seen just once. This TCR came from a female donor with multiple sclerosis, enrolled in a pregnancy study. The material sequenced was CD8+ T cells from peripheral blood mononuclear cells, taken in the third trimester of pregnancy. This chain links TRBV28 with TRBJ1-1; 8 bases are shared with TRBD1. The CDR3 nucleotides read TGTGCCAGCACCAAGGACAGGGCGAACACTGAAGCTTTCTTT. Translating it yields CASTKDRANTEAFF.